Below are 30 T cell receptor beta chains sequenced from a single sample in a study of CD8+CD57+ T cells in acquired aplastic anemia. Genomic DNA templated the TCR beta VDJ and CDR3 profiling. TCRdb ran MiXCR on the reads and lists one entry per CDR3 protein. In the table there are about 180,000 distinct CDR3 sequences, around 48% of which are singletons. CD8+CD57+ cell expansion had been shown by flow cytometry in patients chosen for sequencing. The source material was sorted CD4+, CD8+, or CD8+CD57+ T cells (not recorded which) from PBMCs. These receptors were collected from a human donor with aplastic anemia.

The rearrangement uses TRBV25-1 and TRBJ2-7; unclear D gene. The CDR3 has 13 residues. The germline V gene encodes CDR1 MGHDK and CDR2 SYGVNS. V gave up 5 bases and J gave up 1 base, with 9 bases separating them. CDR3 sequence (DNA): TGTGCCAGCAGTTCAACAGAGTCCTACGAGCAGTACTTC. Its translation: CASSSTESYEQYF.

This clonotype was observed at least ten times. DNA for the CDR3: TGTGCCAGCAGCCCCTGGACAGGGGCCCCCTACAATGAGCAGTTCTTC. Protein: CASSPWTGAPYNEQFF. This sequence joins TRBV4-2 and TRBJ2-1; TRBD1 agrees at 9 bases. The CDR3 totals 16 residues. The J segment lost 2 bases and the V segment lost 4 bases, leaving 6 bases of the junction unmatched. Germline CDR1 reads LGHNA; CDR2 reads YNFKEQ.

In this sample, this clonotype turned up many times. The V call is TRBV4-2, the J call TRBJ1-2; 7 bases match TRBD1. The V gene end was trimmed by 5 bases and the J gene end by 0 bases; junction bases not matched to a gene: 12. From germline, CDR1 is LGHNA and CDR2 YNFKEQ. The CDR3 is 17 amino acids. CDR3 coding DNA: TGTGCCAGCAGCACGAGGAGGTTAGGGGGCACTAACTATGGCTACACCTTC. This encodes CASSTRRLGGTNYGYTF.

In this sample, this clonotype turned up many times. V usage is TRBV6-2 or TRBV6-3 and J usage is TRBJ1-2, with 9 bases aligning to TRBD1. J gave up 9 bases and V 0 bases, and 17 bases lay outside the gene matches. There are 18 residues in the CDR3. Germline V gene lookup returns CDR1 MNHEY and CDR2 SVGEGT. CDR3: CASSYSLRDREPQVRYTF. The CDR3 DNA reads TGTGCCAGCAGTTACTCCCTTAGGGACAGGGAGCCTCAGGTTCGCTACACCTTC.

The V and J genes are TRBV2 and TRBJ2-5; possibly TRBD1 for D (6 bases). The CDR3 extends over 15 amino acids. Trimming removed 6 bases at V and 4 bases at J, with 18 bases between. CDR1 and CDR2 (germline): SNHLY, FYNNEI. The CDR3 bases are TGTGCCAGCAGAGTACGACAGGTTCTGGGAGAGACCCAGTACTTC. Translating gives CASRVRQVLGETQYF.

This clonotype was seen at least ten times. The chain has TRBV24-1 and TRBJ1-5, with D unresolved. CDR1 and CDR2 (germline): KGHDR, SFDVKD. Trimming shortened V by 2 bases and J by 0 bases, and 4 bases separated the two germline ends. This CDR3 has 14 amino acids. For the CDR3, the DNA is TGTGCCACCAGTGATTACCATAGCAATCAGCCCCAGCATTTT. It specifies CATSDYHSNQPQHF.

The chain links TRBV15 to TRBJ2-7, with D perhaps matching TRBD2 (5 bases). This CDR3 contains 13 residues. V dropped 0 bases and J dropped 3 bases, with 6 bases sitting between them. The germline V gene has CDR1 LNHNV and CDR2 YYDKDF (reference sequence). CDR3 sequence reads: CATSRDGNYEQYF. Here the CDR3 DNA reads TGTGCCACCAGCAGAGACGGGAACTACGAGCAGTACTTC. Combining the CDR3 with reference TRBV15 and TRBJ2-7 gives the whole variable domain DAMVIQNPRYQVTQFGKPVTLSCSQTLNHNVMYWYQQKSSQAPKLLFHYYDKDFNNEADTPDNFQSRRPNTSFCFLDIRSPGLGDTAMYLCATSRDGNYEQYFGPGTRLTVT.

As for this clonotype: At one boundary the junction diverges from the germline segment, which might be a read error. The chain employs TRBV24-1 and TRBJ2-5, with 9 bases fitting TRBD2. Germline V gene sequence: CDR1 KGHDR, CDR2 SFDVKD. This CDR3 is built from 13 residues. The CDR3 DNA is TGTGCCGCCAAAGGAGCGGGAGGAGAGACTCAGTACTTC. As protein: CAAKGAGGETQYF.

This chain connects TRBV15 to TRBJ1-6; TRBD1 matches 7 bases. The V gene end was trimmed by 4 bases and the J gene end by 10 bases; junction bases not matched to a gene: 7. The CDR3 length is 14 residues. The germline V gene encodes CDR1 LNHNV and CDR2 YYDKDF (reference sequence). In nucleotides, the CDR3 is TGTGCCACCAGCAACAGGGGATCCGGGTCACCCCTCCACTTT. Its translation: CATSNRGSGSPLHF.

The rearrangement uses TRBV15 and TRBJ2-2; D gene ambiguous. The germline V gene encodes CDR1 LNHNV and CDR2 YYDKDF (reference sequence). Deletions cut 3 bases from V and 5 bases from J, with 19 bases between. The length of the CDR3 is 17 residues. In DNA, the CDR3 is TGTGCCACCAGCAGCTCGAGGTTCGGACCTAATACCGGGGAGCTGTTTTTT. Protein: CATSSSRFGPNTGELFF.

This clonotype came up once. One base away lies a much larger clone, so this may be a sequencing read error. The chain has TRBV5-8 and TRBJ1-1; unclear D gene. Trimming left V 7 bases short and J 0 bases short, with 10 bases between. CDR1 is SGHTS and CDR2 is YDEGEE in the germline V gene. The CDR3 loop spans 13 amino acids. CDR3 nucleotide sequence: TGTGCCAGCCAGCGCCCATTGAACACTGAAGCTTTCTTT. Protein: CASQRPLNTEAFF.

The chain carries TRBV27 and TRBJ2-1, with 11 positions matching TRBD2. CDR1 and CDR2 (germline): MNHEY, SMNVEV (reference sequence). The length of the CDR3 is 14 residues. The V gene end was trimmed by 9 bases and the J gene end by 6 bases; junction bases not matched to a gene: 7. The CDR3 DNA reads TGTGCCAGTTCGGGACTAGCGGCGTTCAATGAGCAGTTCTTC. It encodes CASSGLAAFNEQFF.

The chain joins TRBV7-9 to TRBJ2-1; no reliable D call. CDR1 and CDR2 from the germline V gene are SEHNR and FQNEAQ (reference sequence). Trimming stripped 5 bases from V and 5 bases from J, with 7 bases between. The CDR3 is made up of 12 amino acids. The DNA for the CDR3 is TGTGCCAGCAGCCCACAACACAATGAGCAGTTCTTC. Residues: CASSPQHNEQFF.

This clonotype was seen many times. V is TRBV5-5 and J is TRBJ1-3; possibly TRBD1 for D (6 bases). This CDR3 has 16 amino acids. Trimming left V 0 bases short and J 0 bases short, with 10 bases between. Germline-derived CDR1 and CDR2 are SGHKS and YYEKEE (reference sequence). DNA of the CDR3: TGTGCCAGCAGCTTGGGTGGACAGAGCTCTGGAAACACCATATATTTT. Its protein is CASSLGGQSSGNTIYF.

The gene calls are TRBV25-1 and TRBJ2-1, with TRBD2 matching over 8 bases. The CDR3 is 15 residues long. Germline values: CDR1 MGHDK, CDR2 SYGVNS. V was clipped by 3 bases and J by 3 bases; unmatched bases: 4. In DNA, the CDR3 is TGTGCCAGCAGTGAGAGCGGGAGCTTCTACAATGAGCAGTTCTTC. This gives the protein CASSESGSFYNEQFF.

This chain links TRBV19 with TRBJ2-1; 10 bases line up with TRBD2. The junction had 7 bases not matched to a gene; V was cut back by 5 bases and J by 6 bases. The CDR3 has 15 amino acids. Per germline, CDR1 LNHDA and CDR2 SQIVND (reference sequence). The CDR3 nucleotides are TGTGCCAGTAGTCTCGGGACTAGCGAGTTCAATGAGCAGTTCTTC. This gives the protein CASSLGTSEFNEQFF.

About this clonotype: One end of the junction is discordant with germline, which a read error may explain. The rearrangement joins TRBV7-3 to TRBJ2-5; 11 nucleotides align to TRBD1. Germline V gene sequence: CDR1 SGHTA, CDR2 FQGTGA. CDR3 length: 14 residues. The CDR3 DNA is TGTGCCAGCAGCCCAGAGGGACAGGGGGAGACCCAGTACTTT. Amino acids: CASSPEGQGETQYF.

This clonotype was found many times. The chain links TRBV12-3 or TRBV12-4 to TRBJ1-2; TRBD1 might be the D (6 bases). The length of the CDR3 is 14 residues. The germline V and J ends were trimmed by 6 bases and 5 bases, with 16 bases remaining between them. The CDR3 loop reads CASRPQGQTYGYTF. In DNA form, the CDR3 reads TGTGCCAGCAGGCCACAGGGACAAACTTATGGCTACACCTTC.

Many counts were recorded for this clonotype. DNA of the CDR3: TGTGCCAGCAGTGAAAGCGGAGCTAGCACAGATACGCAGTATTTT. Translating gives CASSESGASTDTQYF. The chain uses TRBV12-3 or TRBV12-4 and TRBJ2-3; D is perhaps TRBD2 (5 bases). V was pared by 5 bases and J by 0 bases, with 12 bases between. This CDR3 region has 15 residues.

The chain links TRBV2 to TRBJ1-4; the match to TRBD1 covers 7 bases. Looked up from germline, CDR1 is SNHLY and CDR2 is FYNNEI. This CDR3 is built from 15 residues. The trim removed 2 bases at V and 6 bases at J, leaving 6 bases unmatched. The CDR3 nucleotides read TGTGCCAGCAGTGAACCGGGACAGAGGCATGAAAAACTGTTTTTT. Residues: CASSEPGQRHEKLFF. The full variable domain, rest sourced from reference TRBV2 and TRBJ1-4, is EPEVTQTPSHQVTQMGQEVILRCVPISNHLYFYWYRQILGQKVEFLVSFYNNEISEKSEIFDDQFSVERPDGSNFTLKIRSTKLEDSAMYFCASSEPGQRHEKLFFGSGTQLSVL.

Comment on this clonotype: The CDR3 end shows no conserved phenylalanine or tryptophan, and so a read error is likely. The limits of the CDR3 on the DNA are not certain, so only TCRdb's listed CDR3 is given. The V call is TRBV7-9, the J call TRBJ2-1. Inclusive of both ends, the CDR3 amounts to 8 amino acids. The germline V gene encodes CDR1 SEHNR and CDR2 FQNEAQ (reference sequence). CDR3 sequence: CASSLGLY.

In DNA, the CDR3 is TGTGCCAGCAGCCTGCAGGCGAATGGCTACACCTTC. It yields the protein CASSLQANGYTF. The chain is built from TRBV7-8 and TRBJ1-2, with unresolved D. V lost 5 bases and J lost 6, with 10 bases in between. CDR1 and CDR2 (germline): SGHVS, FQNEAQ. This CDR3 has 12 amino acids.

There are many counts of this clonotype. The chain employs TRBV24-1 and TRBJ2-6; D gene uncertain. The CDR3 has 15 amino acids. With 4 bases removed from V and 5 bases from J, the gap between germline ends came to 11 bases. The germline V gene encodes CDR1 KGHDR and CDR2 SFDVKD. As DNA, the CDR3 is TGTGCCACCAGTGACCCCGGTGGGAGGGCCAACGTCCTGACTTTC. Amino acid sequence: CATSDPGGRANVLTF.

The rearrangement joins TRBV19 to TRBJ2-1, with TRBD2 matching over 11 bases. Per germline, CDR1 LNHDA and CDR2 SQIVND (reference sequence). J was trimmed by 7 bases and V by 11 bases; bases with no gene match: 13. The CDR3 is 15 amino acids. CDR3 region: CASTRTSGSWNEQFF. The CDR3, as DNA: TGTGCCTCGACCCGTACTAGCGGGAGCTGGAATGAGCAGTTCTTC.

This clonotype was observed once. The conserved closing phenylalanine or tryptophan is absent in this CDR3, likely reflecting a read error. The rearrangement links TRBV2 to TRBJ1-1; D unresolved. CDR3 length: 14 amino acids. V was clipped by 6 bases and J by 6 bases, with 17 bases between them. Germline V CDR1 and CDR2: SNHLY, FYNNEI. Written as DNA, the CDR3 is TGTGCCAGCAGAACGCGGATCGTGAGCGCTGAAGCTTTCCTT. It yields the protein CASRTRIVSAEAFL.

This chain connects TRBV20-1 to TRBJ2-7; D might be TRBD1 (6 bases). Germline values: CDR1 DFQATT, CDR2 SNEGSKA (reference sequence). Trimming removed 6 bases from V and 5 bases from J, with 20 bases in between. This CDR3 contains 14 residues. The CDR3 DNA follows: TGCAGTGCGTGGACAGCGGACGGGATGGACGAGCAGTACTTC. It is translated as CSAWTADGMDEQYF.

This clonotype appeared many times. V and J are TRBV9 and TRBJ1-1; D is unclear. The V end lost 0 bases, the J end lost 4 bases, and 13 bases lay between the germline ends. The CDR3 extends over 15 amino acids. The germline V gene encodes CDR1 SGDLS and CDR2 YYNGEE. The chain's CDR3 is CASSVDMRVVTEAFF. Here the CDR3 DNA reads TGTGCCAGCAGCGTAGATATGAGGGTTGTCACTGAAGCTTTCTTT.

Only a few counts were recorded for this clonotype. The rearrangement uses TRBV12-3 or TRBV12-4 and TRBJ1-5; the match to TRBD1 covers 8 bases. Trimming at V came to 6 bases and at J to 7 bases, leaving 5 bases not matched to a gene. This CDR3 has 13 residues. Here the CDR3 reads CASSRTGSQPQHF. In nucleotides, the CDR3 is TGTGCCAGCAGCCGGACAGGGAGCCAGCCCCAGCATTTT.

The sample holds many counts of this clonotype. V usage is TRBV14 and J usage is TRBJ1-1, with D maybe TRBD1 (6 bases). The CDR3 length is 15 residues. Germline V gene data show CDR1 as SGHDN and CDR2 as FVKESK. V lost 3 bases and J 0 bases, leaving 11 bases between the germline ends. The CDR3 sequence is CASSQGAGVNTEAFF. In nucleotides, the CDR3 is TGTGCCAGCAGCCAGGGGGCTGGGGTGAACACTGAAGCTTTCTTT.

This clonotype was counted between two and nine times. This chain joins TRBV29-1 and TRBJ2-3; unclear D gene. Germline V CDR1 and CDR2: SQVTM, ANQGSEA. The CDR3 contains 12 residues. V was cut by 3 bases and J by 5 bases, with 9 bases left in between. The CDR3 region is CSVDLPGDTQYF. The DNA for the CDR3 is TGCAGCGTTGATCTCCCAGGAGATACGCAGTATTTT.